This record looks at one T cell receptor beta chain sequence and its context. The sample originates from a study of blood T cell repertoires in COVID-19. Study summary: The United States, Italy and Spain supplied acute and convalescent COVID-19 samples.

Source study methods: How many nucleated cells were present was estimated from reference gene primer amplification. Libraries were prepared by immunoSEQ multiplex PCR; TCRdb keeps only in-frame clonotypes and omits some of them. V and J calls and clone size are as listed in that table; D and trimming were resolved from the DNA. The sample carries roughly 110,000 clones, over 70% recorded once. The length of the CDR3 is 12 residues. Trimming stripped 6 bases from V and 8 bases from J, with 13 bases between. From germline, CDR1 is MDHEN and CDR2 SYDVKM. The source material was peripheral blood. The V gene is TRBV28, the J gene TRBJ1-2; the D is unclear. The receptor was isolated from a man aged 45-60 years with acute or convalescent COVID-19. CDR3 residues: CASSLPGSGYTF. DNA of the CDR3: TGTGCCAGCAGCCTGCCGGGATCAGGCTACACCTTC.